This T cell receptor beta chain was documented in a study of T cell responses to AZD1222 COVID-19 vaccine. Assay: immunoSEQ multiplex PCR; the TCRdb copy retains only in-frame clones and omits some. The data contain roughly 80,000 clones, 88% of them singletons. Sequenced material: peripheral blood, taken on day 0 of MenACWY control vaccination. The TCR originated in an adult in good health.

The CDR3 DNA reads TGTGCCAGCAGCTTTGCCGGGATGCCGGCTTCACCCCTCCACTTT. This translates into CASSFAGMPASPLHF. The chain carries TRBV11-3 and TRBJ1-6; D ambiguous. This CDR3 is 15 amino acids long. Germline V gene lookup returns CDR1 SGHNT and CDR2 YENEEA. Trimming removed 3 bases at V and 9 bases at J, with 15 bases between.